A selection of T cell receptor beta chains follows, all from one sample in a study of CXCR3-negative and CXCR3-positive naive CD8 T cells. TCRdb processed the 5' RACE reads again and assigns one entry to each CDR3 protein, with no DNA. This sample's table has 130,000 to 150,000 distinct CDR3 sequences. The source material was naive CXCR3+ CD8+ T cells from blood. The receptors here all came from a human donor in good health. Some clones in this sample may be carry-over from other donors' samples. Each CDR3 is given with its conserved first and last residue.

j_call: TRBJ2-1
v_call: TRBV28
cdr3_aa: CASSLYRLSYNEQFF

j_call: TRBJ2-1
v_call: TRBV5-6
cdr3_aa: CASSGSREQFF

j_call: TRBJ1-3
v_call: TRBV3-1
cdr3_aa: CASSQGGSGNTIYF

j_call: TRBJ2-2
v_call: TRBV27
cdr3_aa: CASTREGWDTGELFF

j_call: TRBJ1-2
v_call: TRBV7-2
cdr3_aa: CASNHLGTAITNYGYTF

j_call: TRBJ2-5
v_call: TRBV20-1
cdr3_aa: CSATTSGQETQYF

j_call: TRBJ2-1
v_call: TRBV7-6
cdr3_aa: CASSVSQGWNEQFF

j_call: TRBJ2-5
v_call: TRBV12-3/TRBV12-4
cdr3_aa: CASTSQGGETQYF

j_call: TRBJ2-3
v_call: TRBV28
cdr3_aa: CASSLYSSGRMSDTQYF

j_call: TRBJ1-2
v_call: TRBV28
cdr3_aa: CASREYVADANYGYTF

j_call: TRBJ2-7
v_call: TRBV29-1
cdr3_aa: CSVRGQPSYEQYF